The 3 T cell receptor beta chains listed next were all sequenced from one sample in a study of T-cell reconstitution after alpha-beta-depleted transplantation in children. The authors prepared the TCRbeta library with unique molecular identifiers. One entry per CDR3 protein, called by TCRdb with MiXCR from the PCR reads. This sample has roughly 310,000 distinct CDR3 sequences; 23% occur once, and the top ten carry approximately 11%. This material consisted of PBMCs, mostly from graft donor cells, taken 180 days after TCRalphabeta/CD19-depleted stem cell transplant. These receptors all stem from a male patient between 10 and 17 years old who had a stem cell transplant for acute lymphoblastic leukemia, so the T cells may come from the graft donor.

The CDR3 is CASSKEASGWTDTQYF. CDR3 bases: TGTGCCAGCAGCAAAGAGGCTAGCGGGTGGACAGATACGCAGTATTTT. V gene TRBV21-1 combines with J gene TRBJ2-3; TRBD2, the D gene given by the table, was not confirmed from the DNA. TRBV21-1 corresponds to a pseudogene. CDR3 length equals 16 residues.

The table lists this clonotype with a few counts. The chain is built from TRBV27 and TRBJ2-1; 7 bases fit TRBD2. V shed 6 bases and J 8 bases; nucleotides not matched to a gene: 10. From germline, CDR1 is MNHEY and CDR2 SMNVEV (reference sequence). The CDR3 length is 14 residues. The CDR3 is CASRTGGLNDEQFF. The CDR3 bases are TGTGCCAGCAGGACGGGGGGACTAAACGATGAGCAGTTCTTC.

The gene calls are TRBV4-1 and TRBJ1-6, with D unclear. Germline CDR1 reads MGHRA; CDR2 reads YSYEKL. The CDR3 contains 14 residues. V lost 0 bases and J lost 9, with 9 bases in between. The CDR3 is CASSQEAGSSPLHF. The DNA for the CDR3 is TGCGCCAGCAGCCAAGAGGCGGGGAGTTCACCCCTCCACTTT.